These 13 T cell receptor beta chains share one sample of origin, sequenced in a study of T cells in Graves' hyperthyroidism and ophthalmopathy. It was RNA transcripts that yielded the amplified TCR beta CDR3 regions. The HTBI primer set drove a first-round RT-PCR of the TCR CDR3. TCRdb redid the calling of the multiplex PCR reads with MiXCR, one entry per CDR3 protein. There are roughly 250,000 distinct CDR3 sequences in the sample; more than 12% occur only once, and about an eighth lies in the top ten. The source material was blood. These receptors all stem from a woman aged 40 to 49 with Graves' hyperthyroidism that later progressed to Graves' ophthalmopathy.

This clonotype was found a few times. The chain uses TRBV6-5 and TRBJ1-5, with D tentatively TRBD1 (6 bases). The end of the DNA aligns better with TRBJ2-3, so the J call may be wrong. CDR1 and CDR2 (germline): MNHEY, SVGAGI. There are 12 residues in the CDR3. In DNA form, the CDR3 reads TGTGCCAGCAGTTTCCGGGACACTCCCCAGTATTTT. Protein product: CASSFRDTPQYF.

In regard to this clonotype: Given a much more abundant clone one base away, this may be a read error. The V and J genes are TRBV5-5 and TRBJ2-6, with a weak D call TRBD1 (6 bases). This CDR3 contains 18 residues. Looked up from germline, CDR1 is SGHKS and CDR2 is YYEKEE (reference sequence). CDR3 bases: TGTGCCGGCAGCTTGGGCCAGGGGATCCACTCTGGGGCCAACGTCCTGACTTTC. This sequence encodes CAGSLGQGIHSGANVLTF.

This clonotype was picked up many times. V usage is TRBV9 and J usage is TRBJ2-1, with D uncertain. This CDR3 has 12 residues. CDR1 and CDR2 (germline): SGDLS, YYNGEE. Deletions cut 0 bases from V and 5 bases from J, with 3 bases between. The CDR3 loop reads CASSVENNEQFF. The CDR3 nucleotides read TGTGCCAGCAGCGTAGAAAACAATGAGCAGTTCTTC. The full variable domain, completed using reference TRBV9 and TRBJ2-1, is DSGVTQTPKHLITATGQRVTLRCSPRSGDLSVYWYQQSLDQGLQFLIQYYNGEERAKGNILERFSAQQFPDLHSELNLSSLELGDSALYFCASSVENNEQFFGPGTRLTVL.

Many counts were recorded for this clonotype. V gene TRBV5-1 combines with J gene TRBJ1-6, with D tentatively TRBD1 (6 bases). Trimming stripped 3 bases from V and 9 bases from J, with 19 bases between. This CDR3 is 16 amino acids long. CDR1 is SGHRS, CDR2 YFSETQ, per germline. CDR3 in amino acids: CASSSSGTQGFSPLHF. The CDR3 DNA is TGCGCCAGCAGCTCCAGCGGTACCCAGGGGTTTTCACCCCTCCACTTT.

This rearrangement joins TRBV20-1 to TRBJ2-7; unclear D gene. V lost 6 bases and J lost 0, with 9 bases in between. Germline CDR1 is DFQATT and CDR2 is SNEGSKA (reference sequence). This CDR3 has 12 residues. The CDR3 DNA reads as TGCAGTGCGACGGGCCTCTCCTACGAGCAGTACTTC. This translates into CSATGLSYEQYF.

This clonotype was found many times. The chain is built from TRBV28 and TRBJ1-1, with 12 bases matching TRBD1. V lost 6 bases to trimming and J lost 6 bases; unmatched junction nucleotides: 8. This CDR3 has 15 residues. In germline, CDR1 is MDHEN, CDR2 SYDVKM. The CDR3 DNA follows: TGTGCCAGCAGACCCGGGACAGGGGGCTTGTCTGAAGCTTTCTTT. It encodes CASRPGTGGLSEAFF.

This clonotype was detected only a few times. The V and J genes are TRBV4-1 and TRBJ2-1; D tentatively reads TRBD1 or TRBD2 (5 bases each). Germline values: CDR1 MGHRA, CDR2 YSYEKL. Trimming stripped 4 bases from V and 5 bases from J, with 18 bases between. This CDR3 has 16 residues. The CDR3, as DNA: TGCGCCAGCAGCCGCCAGGGACGCACGGCCAACAATGAGCAGTTCTTC. Residues: CASSRQGRTANNEQFF.

This clonotype has a count of ten or more. The V and J genes are TRBV10-2 and TRBJ2-7; D may correspond to TRBD1 or TRBD2 (5 bases each). Germline V gives CDR1 WSHSY, CDR2 SAAADI. V was cut by 11 bases and J by 3 bases, with 26 bases left in between. The CDR3 has 16 residues. The CDR3 DNA sequence: TGCGCCCCGAGTGTCGTTCGGGACGGAAGGGGCTACGAGCAGTACTTC. It codes for CAPSVVRDGRGYEQYF.

This chain connects TRBV28 to TRBJ2-1, with D perhaps assigned TRBD1 or TRBD2 (5 bases each). The CDR3 is 13 residues long. V lost 2 bases, J lost 9 bases, and 11 bases lay in between. Germline loops: CDR1 MDHEN, CDR2 SYDVKM. The CDR3 loop is CASSLRGDREQFF. DNA for the CDR3: TGTGCCAGCAGTTTACGAGGGGACCGTGAGCAGTTCTTC.

The V and J genes are TRBV6-1 and TRBJ2-1; TRBD1 might be the D (6 bases). The CDR3 length is 15 residues. Germline CDR1 reads MNHNS; CDR2 reads SASEGT. V was clipped by 6 bases and J by 8 bases, with 20 bases between them. The CDR3 nucleotides are TGTGCCAGCAGACAGAGGCACAGGGCAGGCGATGAGCAGTTCTTC. Protein sequence: CASRQRHRAGDEQFF.

On this clonotype: A read error may be the cause here, since a much bigger clone is one base away. The chain is built from TRBV24-1 and TRBJ2-3, with D perhaps TRBD2 (5 bases). V was trimmed by 4 bases and J by 5 bases, leaving 15 bases between them. CDR1 is KGHDR, CDR2 SFDVKD, per germline. This CDR3 spans 15 amino acids. The DNA for the CDR3 is TGTGCCACCAGTGACCAATCGGGGTGTGGAGATACGCAGTATTTT. As protein: CATSDQSGCGDTQYF.

This clonotype was seen repeatedly, ten times or more. V and J are TRBV27 and TRBJ1-1; possibly TRBD1 for D (5 bases). Trimming took 2 bases from V and 0 from J, leaving 10 bases between them. The length of the CDR3 is 15 residues. The germline V gene encodes CDR1 MNHEY and CDR2 SMNVEV (reference sequence). CDR3 bases: TGTGCCAGCAGTTTAAAACGGGGCATGAACACTGAAGCTTTCTTT. Its translation is CASSLKRGMNTEAFF.

The J gene is TRBJ2-7, the V gene TRBV20-1, with 10 positions matching TRBD2. J gave up 2 bases and V 2 bases, and 6 bases lay outside the gene matches. Germline V gene lookup returns CDR1 DFQATT and CDR2 SNEGSKA (reference sequence). The CDR3 is 15 residues long. CDR3 loop: CSARPLAGVTYEQYF. The CDR3, as DNA: TGCAGTGCTAGACCTCTAGCGGGAGTCACCTACGAGCAGTACTTC.